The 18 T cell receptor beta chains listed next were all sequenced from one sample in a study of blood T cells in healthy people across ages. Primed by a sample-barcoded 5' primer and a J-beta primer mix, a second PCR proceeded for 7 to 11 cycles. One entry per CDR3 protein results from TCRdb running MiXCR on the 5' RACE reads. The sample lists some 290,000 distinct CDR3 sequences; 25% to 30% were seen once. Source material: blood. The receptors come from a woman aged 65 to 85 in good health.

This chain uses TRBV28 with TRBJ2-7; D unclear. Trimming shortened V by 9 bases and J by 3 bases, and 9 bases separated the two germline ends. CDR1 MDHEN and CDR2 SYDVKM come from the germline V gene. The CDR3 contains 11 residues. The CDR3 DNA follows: TGTGCCAGTACAAGGCTCTACGAGCAGTACTTC. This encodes CASTRLYEQYF.

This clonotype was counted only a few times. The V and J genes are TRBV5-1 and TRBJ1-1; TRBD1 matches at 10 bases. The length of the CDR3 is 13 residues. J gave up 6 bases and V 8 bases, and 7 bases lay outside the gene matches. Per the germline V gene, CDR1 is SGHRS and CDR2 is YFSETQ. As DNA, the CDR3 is TGCGCCAGTACACGGGACAGGGGCCCTGAAGCTTTCTTT. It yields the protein CASTRDRGPEAFF.

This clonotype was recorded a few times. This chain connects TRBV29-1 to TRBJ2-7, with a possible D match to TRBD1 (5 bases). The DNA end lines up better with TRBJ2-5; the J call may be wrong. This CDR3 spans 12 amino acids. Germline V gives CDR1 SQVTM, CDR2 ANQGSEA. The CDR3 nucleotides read TGCAGCGTTGAAACCCAGGGTGAGACCCAGTACTTC. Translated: CSVETQGETQYF.

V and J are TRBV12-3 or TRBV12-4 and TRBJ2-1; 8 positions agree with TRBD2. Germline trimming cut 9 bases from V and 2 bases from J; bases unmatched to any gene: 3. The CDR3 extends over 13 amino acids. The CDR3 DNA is TGTGCCAGTCATAGCGGGGCCTACAATGAGCAGTTCTTC. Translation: CASHSGAYNEQFF.

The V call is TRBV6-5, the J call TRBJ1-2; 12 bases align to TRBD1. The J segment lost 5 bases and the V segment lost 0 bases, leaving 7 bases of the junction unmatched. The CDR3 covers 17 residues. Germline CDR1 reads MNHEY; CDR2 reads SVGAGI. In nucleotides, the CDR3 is TGTGCCAGCAGTTACTCTGGGACAGGGGGCGCAGGGTATGGCTACACCTTC. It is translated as CASSYSGTGGAGYGYTF.

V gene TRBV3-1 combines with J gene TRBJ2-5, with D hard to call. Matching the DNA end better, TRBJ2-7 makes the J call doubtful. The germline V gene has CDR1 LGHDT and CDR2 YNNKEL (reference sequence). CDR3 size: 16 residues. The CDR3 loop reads CASSQVGSGKAYEQYF. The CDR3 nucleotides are TGTGCCAGCAGCCAAGTCGGCTCCGGAAAAGCCTACGAGCAGTACTTC.

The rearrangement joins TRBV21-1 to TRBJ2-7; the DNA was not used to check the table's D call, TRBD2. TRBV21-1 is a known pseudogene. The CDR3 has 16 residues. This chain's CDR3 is CASSSRRARKRGEQYF. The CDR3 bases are TGTGCCAGCAGCTCCCGCAGGGCGAGGAAAAGAGGCGAGCAGTACTTC.

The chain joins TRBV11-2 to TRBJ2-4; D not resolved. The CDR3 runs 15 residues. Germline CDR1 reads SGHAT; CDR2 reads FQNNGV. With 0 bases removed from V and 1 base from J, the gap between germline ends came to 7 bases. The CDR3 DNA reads TGTGCCAGCAGCTTAGAGCTGATGGCCAAAAACATTCAGTACTTC. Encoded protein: CASSLELMAKNIQYF.

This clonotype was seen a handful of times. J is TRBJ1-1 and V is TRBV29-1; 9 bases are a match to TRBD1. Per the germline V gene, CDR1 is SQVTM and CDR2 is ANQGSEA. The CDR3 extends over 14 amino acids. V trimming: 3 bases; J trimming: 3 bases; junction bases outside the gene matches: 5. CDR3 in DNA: TGCAGCGTTGATTCAGGACAGGGGTACACTGAAGCTTTCTTT. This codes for CSVDSGQGYTEAFF. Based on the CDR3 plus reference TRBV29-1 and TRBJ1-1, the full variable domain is SAVISQKPSRDICQRGTSLTIQCQVDSQVTMMFWYRQQPGQSLTLIATANQGSEATYESGFVIDKFPISRPNLTFSTLTVSNMSPEDSSIYLCSVDSGQGYTEAFFGQGTRLTVV.

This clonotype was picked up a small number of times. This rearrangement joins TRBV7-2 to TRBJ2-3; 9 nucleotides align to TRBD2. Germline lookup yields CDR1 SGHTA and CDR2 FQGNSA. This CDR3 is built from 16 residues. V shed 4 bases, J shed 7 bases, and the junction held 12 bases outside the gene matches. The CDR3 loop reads CASSSERGAKRNTQYF. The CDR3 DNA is TGTGCCAGCAGCTCGGAGCGGGGGGCCAAAAGGAATACGCAGTATTTT.

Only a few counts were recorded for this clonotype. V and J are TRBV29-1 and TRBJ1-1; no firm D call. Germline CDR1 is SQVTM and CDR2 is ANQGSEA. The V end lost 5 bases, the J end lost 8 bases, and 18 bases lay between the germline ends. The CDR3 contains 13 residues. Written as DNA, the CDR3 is TGCAGCGTTCGACCATCATCTGGGCAGGAAGCTTTCTTT. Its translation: CSVRPSSGQEAFF. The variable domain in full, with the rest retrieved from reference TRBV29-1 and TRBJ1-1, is SAVISQKPSRDICQRGTSLTIQCQVDSQVTMMFWYRQQPGQSLTLIATANQGSEATYESGFVIDKFPISRPNLTFSTLTVSNMSPEDSSIYLCSVRPSSGQEAFFGQGTRLTVV.

Written as DNA, the CDR3 is TGCAGTGCTAGAGATCTCTCGAAGCAGGGGAGCACAGATACGCAGTATTTT. Translated, it gives CSARDLSKQGSTDTQYF. The chain carries TRBV20-1 and TRBJ2-3; the D gene is possibly TRBD1 (6 bases). Germline V lookup: CDR1 DFQATT, CDR2 SNEGSKA (reference sequence). Trimming pared 0 bases from V and 0 bases from J, leaving 16 bases between. The length of the CDR3 is 17 residues.

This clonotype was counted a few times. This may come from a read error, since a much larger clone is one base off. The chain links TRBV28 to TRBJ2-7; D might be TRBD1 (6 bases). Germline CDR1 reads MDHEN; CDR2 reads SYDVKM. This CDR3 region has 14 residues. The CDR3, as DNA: TGTGCCAGCAGTATGAGCAGGGGAGTCTACGTGCAGTACTTC. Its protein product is CASSMSRGVYVQYF. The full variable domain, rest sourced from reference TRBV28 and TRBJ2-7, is DVKVTQSSRYLVKRTGEKVFLECVQDMDHENMFWYRQDPGLGLRLIYFSYDVKMKEKGDIPEGYSVSREKKERFSLILESASTNQTSMYLCASSMSRGVYVQYFGPGTRLTVT.

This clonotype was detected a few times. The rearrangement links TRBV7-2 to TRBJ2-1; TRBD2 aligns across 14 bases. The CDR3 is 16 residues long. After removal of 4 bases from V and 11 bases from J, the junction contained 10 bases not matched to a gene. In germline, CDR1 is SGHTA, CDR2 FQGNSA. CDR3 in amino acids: CASSSQIGTSGRQQFF. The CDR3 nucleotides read TGTGCCAGCAGCTCGCAAATTGGGACTAGCGGGAGACAGCAGTTCTTC.

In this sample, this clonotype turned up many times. In DNA, the CDR3 is TGTGCTTCGACCCCGGGGGGACTAGCCAAAAACATTCAGTACTTC. The encoded protein is CASTPGGLAKNIQYF. The rearrangement uses TRBV12-5 and TRBJ2-4; 7 bases are a match to TRBD2. Trimming removed 11 bases from V and 0 bases from J; junction bases left unmatched: 10. Germline-derived CDR1 and CDR2 are LGHNT and FRNRAP. The CDR3 has 15 residues.

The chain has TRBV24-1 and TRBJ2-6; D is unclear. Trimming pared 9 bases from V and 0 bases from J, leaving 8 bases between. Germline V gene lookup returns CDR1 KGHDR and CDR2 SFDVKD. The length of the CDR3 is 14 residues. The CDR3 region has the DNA TGTGCCACCCGAAACAGCTCTGGGGCCAACGTCCTGACTTTC. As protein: CATRNSSGANVLTF.

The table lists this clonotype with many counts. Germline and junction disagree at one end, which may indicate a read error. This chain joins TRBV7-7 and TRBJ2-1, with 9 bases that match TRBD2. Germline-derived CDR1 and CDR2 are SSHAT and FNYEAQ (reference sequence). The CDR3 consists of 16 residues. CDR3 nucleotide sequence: TGTGCTAGCAGCCCCCTAGGGAGCGGGAGGTGGGATGAGCAGTTCTTC. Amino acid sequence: CASSPLGSGRWDEQFF.

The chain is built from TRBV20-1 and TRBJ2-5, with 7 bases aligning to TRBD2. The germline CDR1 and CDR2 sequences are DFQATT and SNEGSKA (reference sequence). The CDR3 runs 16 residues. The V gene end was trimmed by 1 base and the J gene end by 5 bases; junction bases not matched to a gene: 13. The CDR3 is CSARVERLAGRETQYF. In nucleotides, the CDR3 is TGCAGTGCTAGAGTCGAAAGACTAGCCGGGCGTGAGACCCAGTACTTC.